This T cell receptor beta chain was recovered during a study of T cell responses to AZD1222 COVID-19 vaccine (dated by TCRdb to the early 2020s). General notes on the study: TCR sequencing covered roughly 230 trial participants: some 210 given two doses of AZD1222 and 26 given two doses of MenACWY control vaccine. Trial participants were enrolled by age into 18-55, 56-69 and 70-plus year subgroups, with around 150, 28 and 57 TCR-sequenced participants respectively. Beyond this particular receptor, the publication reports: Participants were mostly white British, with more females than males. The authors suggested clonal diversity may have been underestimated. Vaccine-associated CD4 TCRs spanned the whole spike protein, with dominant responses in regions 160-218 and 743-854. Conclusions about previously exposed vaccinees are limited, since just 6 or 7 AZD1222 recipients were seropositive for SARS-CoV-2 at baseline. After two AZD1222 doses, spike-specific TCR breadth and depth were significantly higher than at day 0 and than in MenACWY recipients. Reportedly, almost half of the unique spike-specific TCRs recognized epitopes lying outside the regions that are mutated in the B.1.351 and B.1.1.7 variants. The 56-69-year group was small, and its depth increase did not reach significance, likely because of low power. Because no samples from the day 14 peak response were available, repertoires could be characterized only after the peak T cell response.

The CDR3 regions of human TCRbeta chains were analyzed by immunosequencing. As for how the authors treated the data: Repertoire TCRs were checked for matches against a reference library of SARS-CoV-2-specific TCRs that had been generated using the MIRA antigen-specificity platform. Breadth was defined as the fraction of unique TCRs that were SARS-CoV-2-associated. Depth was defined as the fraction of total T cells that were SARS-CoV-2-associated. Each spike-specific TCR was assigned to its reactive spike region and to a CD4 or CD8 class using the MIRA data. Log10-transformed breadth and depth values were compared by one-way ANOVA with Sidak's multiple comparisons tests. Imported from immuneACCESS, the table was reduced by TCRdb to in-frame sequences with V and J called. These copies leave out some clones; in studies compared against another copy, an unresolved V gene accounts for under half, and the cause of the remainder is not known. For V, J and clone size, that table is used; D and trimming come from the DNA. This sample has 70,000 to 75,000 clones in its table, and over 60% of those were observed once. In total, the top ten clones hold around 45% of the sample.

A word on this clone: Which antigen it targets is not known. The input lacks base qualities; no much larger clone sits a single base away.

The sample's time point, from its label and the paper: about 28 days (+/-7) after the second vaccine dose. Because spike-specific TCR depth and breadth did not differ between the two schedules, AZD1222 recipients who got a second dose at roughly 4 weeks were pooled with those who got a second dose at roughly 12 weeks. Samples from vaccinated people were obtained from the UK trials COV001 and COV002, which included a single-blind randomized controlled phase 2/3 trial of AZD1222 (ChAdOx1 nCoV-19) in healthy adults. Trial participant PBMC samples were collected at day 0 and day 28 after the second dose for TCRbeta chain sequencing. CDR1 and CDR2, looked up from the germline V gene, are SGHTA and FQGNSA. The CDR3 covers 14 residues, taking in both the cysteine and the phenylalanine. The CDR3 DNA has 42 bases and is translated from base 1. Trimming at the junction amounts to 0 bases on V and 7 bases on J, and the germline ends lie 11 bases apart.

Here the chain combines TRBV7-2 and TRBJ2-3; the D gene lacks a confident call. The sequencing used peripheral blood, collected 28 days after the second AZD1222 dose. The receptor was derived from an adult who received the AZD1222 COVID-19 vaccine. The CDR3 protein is CASSLAQPANTQYF. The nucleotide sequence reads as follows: TGTGCCAGCAGCTTAGCCCAGCCTGCCAATACGCAGTATTTT.